This T cell receptor (beta chain) was recorded in a study of radiotherapy plus CTLA-4 blockade in lung cancer. Germline CDR1 reads MNHNS; CDR2 reads SASEGT. V shed 1 base and J shed 5 bases, with 25 bases lying between them. The CDR3 consists of 19 residues. Clones were read by immunoSEQ multiplex PCR, and TCRdb kept only the in-frame ones, dropping some. There are about 40,000 clones in the sample; about four fifths occur only once, and less than 25% lies in the top ten. This TCR was recovered from a human donor with non-small cell lung cancer that progressed on radiotherapy plus ipilimumab. The V gene is TRBV6-1, the J gene TRBJ2-3, with D possibly TRBD2 on 8 matching bases. Sequencing was performed on peripheral blood, taken from a patient treated with radiotherapy plus ipilimumab. In DNA form, the CDR3 reads TGTGCCAGCAGTGAAGACCAGGGGGATTTGGGACTAGAAGTAGATACGCAGTATTTT. It specifies CASSEDQGDLGLEVDTQYF.